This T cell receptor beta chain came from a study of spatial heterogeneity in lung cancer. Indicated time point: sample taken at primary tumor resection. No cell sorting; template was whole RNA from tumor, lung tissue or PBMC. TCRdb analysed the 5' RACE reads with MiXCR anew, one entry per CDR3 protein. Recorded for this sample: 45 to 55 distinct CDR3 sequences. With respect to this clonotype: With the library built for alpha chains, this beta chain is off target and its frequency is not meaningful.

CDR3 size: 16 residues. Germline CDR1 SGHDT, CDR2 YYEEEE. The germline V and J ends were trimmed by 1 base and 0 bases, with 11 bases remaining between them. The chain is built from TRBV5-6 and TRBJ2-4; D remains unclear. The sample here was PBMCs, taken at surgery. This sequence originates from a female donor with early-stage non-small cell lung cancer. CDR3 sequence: CASSLLGDLAKNIQYF. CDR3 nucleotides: TGTGCCAGCAGCTTGCTTGGAGATCTAGCCAAAAACATTCAGTACTTC.